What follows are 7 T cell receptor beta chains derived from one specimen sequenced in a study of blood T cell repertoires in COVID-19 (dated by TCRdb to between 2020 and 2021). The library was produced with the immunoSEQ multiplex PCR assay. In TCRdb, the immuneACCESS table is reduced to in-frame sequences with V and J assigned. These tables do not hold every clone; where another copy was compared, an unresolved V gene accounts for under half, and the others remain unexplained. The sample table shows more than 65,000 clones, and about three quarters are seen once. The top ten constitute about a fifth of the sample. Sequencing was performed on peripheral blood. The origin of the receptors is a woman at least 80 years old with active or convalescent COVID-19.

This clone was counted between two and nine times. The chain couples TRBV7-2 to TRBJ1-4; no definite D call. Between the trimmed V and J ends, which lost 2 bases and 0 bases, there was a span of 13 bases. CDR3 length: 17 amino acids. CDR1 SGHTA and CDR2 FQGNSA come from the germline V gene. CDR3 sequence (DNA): TGTGCCAGCAGCTTATCACCTCCGGGGACAACTAATGAAAAACTGTTTTTT. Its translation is CASSLSPPGTTNEKLFF.

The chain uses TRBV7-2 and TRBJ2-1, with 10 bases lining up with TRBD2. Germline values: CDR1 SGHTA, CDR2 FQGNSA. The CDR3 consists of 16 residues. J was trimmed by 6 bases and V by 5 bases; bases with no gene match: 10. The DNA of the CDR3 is TGTGCCAGCAGCCAGAGTACAGCGGGGGGGGGCAATGAGCAGTTCTTC. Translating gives CASSQSTAGGGNEQFF.

The CDR3 region has the DNA TGTGCCTGGAGTGGCGGACATGCAACTAATGAAAAACTGTTTTTT. This sequence encodes CAWSGGHATNEKLFF. This chain joins TRBV30 and TRBJ1-4, with D perhaps TRBD1 (5 bases). The germline gives CDR1 GTSNPN, CDR2 SVGIG (reference sequence). This CDR3 spans 15 amino acids. V lost 1 base and J lost 0, with 9 bases in between.

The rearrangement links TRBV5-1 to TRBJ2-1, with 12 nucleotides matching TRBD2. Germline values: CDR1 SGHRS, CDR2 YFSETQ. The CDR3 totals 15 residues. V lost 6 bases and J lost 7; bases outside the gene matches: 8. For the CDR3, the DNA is TGCGCCAGCACTCAAACTAGCGGGGGGTGGAATGAGCAGTTCTTC. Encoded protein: CASTQTSGGWNEQFF.

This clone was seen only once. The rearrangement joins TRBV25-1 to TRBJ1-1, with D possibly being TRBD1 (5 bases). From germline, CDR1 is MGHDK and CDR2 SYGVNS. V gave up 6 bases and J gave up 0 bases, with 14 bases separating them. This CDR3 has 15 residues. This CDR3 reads CASSPTDLMNTEAFF. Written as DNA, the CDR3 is TGTGCCAGCAGCCCGACAGATCTTATGAACACTGAAGCTTTCTTT.

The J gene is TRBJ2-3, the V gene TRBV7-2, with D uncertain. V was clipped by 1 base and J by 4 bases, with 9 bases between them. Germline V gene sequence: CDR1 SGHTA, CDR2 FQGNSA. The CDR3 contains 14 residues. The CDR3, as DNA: TGTGCCAGCAGCTTAGGCCTAGGAGCAGATACGCAGTATTTT. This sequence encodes CASSLGLGADTQYF.

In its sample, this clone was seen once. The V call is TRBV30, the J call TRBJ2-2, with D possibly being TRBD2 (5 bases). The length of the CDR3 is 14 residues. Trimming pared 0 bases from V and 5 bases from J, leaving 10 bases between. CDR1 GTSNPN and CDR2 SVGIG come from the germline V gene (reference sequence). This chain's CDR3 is CAWSVHEGTGELFF. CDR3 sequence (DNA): TGTGCCTGGAGTGTACACGAGGGAACCGGGGAGCTGTTTTTT.